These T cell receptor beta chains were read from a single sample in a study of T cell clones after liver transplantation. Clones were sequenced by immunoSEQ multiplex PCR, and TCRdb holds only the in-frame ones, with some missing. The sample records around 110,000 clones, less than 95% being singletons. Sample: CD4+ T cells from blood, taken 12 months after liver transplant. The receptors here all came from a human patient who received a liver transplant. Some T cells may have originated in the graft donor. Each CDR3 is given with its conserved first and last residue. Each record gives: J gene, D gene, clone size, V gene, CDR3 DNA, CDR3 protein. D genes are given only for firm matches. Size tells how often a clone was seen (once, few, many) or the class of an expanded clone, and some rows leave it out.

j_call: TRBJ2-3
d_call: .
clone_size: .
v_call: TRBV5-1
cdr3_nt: TGCGCCAGCAGCTTGGGTAATAGCGGCACAGATACGCAGTATTTT
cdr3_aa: CASSLGNSGTDTQYF

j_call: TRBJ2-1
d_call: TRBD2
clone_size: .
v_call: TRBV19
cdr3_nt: TGTGCCAGTAGTACCCGGACTAGCGGGAAAGGGTCCTACAATGAGCAGTTCTTC
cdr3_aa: CASSTRTSGKGSYNEQFF

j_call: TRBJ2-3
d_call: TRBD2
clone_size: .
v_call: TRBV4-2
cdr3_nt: TGTGCCAGCAGCCCGACGGGAGGGGGGACAGATACGCAGTATTTT
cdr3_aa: CASSPTGGGTDTQYF

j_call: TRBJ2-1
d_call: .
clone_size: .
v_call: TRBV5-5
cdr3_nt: TGTGCCAGCAGCCCCCGTTACAATGAGCAGTTCTTC
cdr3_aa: CASSPRYNEQFF

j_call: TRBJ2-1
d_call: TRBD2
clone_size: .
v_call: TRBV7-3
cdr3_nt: TGTGCCAGCAGCTTGACTAGCGGGAGGGCCTACAATGAGCAGTTCTTC
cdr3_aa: CASSLTSGRAYNEQFF

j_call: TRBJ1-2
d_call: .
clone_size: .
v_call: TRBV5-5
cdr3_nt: TGTGCCCGAGGGGCTGACTTTTATGGCTACACCTTC
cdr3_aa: CARGADFYGYTF

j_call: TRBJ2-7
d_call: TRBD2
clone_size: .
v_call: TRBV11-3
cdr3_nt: TGTGCCAGCAGTCCGACTAGCGGGAGTACCGAGCAGTACTTC
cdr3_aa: CASSPTSGSTEQYF

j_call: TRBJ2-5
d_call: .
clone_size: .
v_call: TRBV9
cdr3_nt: TGTGCCAGCAGCCCCGCACAGCAAGAGACCCAGTACTTC
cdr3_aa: CASSPAQQETQYF

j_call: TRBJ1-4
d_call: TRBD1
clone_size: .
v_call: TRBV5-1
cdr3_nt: TGCGCCAGCAGCATAGGGACAGACGGTAATGAAAAACTGTTTTTT
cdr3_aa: CASSIGTDGNEKLFF

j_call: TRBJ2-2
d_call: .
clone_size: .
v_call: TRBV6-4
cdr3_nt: TGTGCCAGCATAGACCCATACACCGGGGAGCTGTTTTTT
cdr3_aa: CASIDPYTGELFF

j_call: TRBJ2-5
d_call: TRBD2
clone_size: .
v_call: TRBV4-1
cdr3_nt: TGCGCCAGCAGCCCACCAGATGGGACTAGGAGCAATGAGACCCAGTACTTC
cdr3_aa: CASSPPDGTRSNETQYF

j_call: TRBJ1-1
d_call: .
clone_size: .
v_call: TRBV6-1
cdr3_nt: TGTGCCAGCAGTGAAGGACATAACACTGAAGCTTTCTTT
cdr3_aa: CASSEGHNTEAFF

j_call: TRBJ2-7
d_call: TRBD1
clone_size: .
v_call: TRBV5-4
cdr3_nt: TGTGCCAGCAGCCCCGGACAGGGTTTTTCGTGTCAGTACTTC
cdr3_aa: CASSPGQGFSCQYF

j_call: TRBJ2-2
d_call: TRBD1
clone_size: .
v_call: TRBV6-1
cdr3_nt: TGTGCCAGCAGGGGACAGGTGAACACCGGGGAGCTGTTTTTT
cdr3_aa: CASRGQVNTGELFF

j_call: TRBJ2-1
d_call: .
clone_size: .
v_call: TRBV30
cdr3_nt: TGTGCCTGGAGTGACTTAAGGTACAATGAGCAGTTCTTC
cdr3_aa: CAWSDLRYNEQFF

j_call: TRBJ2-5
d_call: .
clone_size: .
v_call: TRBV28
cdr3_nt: TGTGCCAGCAGTTTGGTAGGGCTTAGGAAGACCCAGTACTTC
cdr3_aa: CASSLVGLRKTQYF

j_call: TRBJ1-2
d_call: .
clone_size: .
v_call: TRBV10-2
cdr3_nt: TGCGCCAGCAGTGAGGCGGGTATAGGCTCTGGCTACACCTTC
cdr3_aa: CASSEAGIGSGYTF

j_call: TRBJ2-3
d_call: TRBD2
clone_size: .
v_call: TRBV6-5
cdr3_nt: TGTGCCAGCAGTCACCTCGGGGGGAGCTCAGATACGCAGTATTTT
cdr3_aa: CASSHLGGSSDTQYF

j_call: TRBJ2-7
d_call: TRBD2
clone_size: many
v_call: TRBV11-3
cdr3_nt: TGTGCCAGCAGCTCCTTAGCGGGAGGGCCCTCCTACGAGCAGTACTTC
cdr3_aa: CASSSLAGGPSYEQYF

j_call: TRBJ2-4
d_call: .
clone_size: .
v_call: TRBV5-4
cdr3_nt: TGTGCCAGCAGCCTAACTCCACAGGGAGATAAAAACATTCAGTACTTC
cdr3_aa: CASSLTPQGDKNIQYF

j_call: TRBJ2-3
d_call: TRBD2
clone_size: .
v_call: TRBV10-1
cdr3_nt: TGCGCCAGCAGTGCCCTGGGGCTAGCGGGCACAGATACGCAGTATTTT
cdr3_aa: CASSALGLAGTDTQYF

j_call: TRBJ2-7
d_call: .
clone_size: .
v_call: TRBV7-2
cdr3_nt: TGTGCCAGCAGCTTAACTGGAAGTTTCTACGAGCAGTACTTC
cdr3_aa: CASSLTGSFYEQYF

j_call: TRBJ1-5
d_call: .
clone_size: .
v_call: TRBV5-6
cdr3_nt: TGTGCCAGCAGCCTGACAGGAAGGTATAGCAATCAGCCCCAGCATTTT
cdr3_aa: CASSLTGRYSNQPQHF

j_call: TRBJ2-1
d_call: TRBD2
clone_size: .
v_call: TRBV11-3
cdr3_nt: TGTGCCAGCACCCTAACTAGCGGGAGGGCCTACAATGAGCAGTTCTTC
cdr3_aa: CASTLTSGRAYNEQFF

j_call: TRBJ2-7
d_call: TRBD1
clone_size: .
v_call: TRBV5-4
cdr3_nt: TGTGCCAGCAGCGAACCCTCGGGACAGGTTAATAGGAAGCAGTACTTC
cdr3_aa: CASSEPSGQVNRKQYF

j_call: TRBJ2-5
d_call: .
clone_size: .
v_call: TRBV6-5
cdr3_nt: TGTGCCAGCACCGTAAAGGGAGGAGAGACCCAGTACTTC
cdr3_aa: CASTVKGGETQYF

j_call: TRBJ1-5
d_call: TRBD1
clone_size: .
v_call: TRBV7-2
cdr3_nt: TGTGCCAGCAGCTCCCGACAGGGACATCAGCCCCAGCATTTT
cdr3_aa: CASSSRQGHQPQHF